Below, 19 T cell receptor beta chains from the same sample are listed, as sequenced in a study of technical replicates of blood from a handful of donors. The data were produced by immunoSEQ multiplex PCR, yet TCRdb's version contains in-frame clones alone and is incomplete. The sample carries under 75,000 clones, almost 95% recorded once. Sequencing used PBMCs. The receptors stem from a human donor in good health. Some clones in this sample may be carry-over from other donors' samples.

The chain carries TRBV7-8 and TRBJ2-3, with D uncertain. Trimming took off 4 bases at V and 3 bases at J, with 8 bases between the two ends. Per the germline V gene, CDR1 is SGHVS and CDR2 is FQNEAQ. This CDR3 has 13 amino acids. CDR3: CASSSSLTDTQYF. The CDR3 coding sequence is TGTGCCAGCAGCTCGTCACTTACAGATACGCAGTATTTT.

The V call is TRBV7-3, the J call TRBJ2-7; 9 bases agree with TRBD1. CDR1 and CDR2 (germline): SGHTA, FQGTGA. V lost 5 bases and J lost 1; bases outside the gene matches: 6. This CDR3 contains 15 residues. The CDR3 nucleotides read TGTGCCAGCAGCCAAAAGGGACAGGGATCCTACGAGCAGTACTTC. Its translation is CASSQKGQGSYEQYF.

This sequence joins TRBV25-1 and TRBJ2-7, with 10 bases matching TRBD1. J gave up 4 bases and V 3 bases, and 12 bases lay outside the gene matches. Per germline, CDR1 MGHDK and CDR2 SYGVNS. This CDR3 contains 17 residues. The DNA for the CDR3 is TGTGCCAGCAGTGAGGGGCCGGGGAGGGGACAGGGGTACGAGCAGTACTTC. It codes for CASSEGPGRGQGYEQYF.

This clone was counted a single time. The chain recombines TRBV5-1 with TRBJ2-5; D may be TRBD1 (5 bases). CDR3 length: 14 amino acids. V dropped 3 bases and J dropped 5 bases, with 14 bases sitting between them. CDR1 and CDR2 from the germline V gene are SGHRS and YFSETQ. In nucleotides, the CDR3 is TGCGCCAGCAGCTGGGGCAGGGTGGAGGAGACCCAGTACTTC. Translated, it gives CASSWGRVEETQYF.

The V call is TRBV7-6, the J call TRBJ2-5, with D maybe TRBD2 (7 bases). The CDR3 is 18 residues long. The V end was cut by 4 bases, the J end by 7 bases, with 28 bases between. The germline V gene has CDR1 SGHVS and CDR2 FNYEAQ. The CDR3 spells CASSSLVLGQQGGVTQYF. CDR3 DNA sequence: TGTGCCAGCAGCTCTTTAGTCCTCGGACAACAGGGAGGGGTGACCCAGTACTTC.

This chain joins TRBV9 and TRBJ2-7; perhaps TRBD1 as D (6 bases). The length of the CDR3 is 14 residues. V lost 4 bases and J 2 bases, leaving 13 bases between the germline ends. Germline V gene sequence: CDR1 SGDLS, CDR2 YYNGEE. Here the CDR3 reads CASSSRDKPYEQYF. The CDR3 DNA sequence: TGTGCCAGCAGCTCCCGGGACAAGCCCTACGAGCAGTACTTC. The variable domain in full, with the rest retrieved from reference TRBV9 and TRBJ2-7, is DSGVTQTPKHLITATGQRVTLRCSPRSGDLSVYWYQQSLDQGLQFLIQYYNGEERAKGNILERFSAQQFPDLHSELNLSSLELGDSALYFCASSSRDKPYEQYFGPGTRLTVT.

The chain couples TRBV4-1 to TRBJ2-7, with 7 bases that match TRBD1. Germline V gene sequence: CDR1 MGHRA, CDR2 YSYEKL. J gave up 2 bases and V 0 bases, and 7 bases lay outside the gene matches. The CDR3 has 16 residues. In DNA form, the CDR3 reads TGCGCCAGCAGCCAAGATTCGACAGGGACCACCTACGAGCAGTACTTC. Amino acids: CASSQDSTGTTYEQYF.

The V gene is TRBV4-3, the J gene TRBJ2-7, with TRBD1 as a possible D gene (6 bases). Trimming pared 1 base from V and 6 bases from J, leaving 10 bases between. CDR3 length: 13 amino acids. Germline assignment: CDR1 LGHNA and CDR2 YSLEER. The chain's CDR3 is CASSQATGLEQYF. The CDR3 DNA sequence: TGCGCCAGCAGCCAAGCGACAGGTCTCGAGCAGTACTTC.

This clone has just one count. The rearrangement uses TRBV7-8 and TRBJ1-1; D gene ambiguous. The length of the CDR3 is 13 residues. V was trimmed by 0 bases and J by 1 base, leaving 3 bases between them. Germline loops: CDR1 SGHVS, CDR2 FQNEAQ. The CDR3 reads CASSLARNTEAFF. DNA for the CDR3: TGTGCCAGCAGCTTAGCCAGGAACACTGAAGCTTTCTTT.

The chain carries TRBV7-2 and TRBJ2-7; D is unresolved. With 5 bases removed from V and 3 bases from J, the gap between germline ends came to 8 bases. Germline assignment: CDR1 SGHTA and CDR2 FQGNSA. This CDR3 comprises 12 residues. CDR3: CASSNTIYEQYF. CDR3 coding DNA: TGTGCCAGCAGCAACACCATCTACGAGCAGTACTTC.

This clone was picked up one time. The rearrangement links TRBV5-1 to TRBJ2-1; a weak D match, TRBD2 (6 bases). There are 13 residues in the CDR3. The germline V gene encodes CDR1 SGHRS and CDR2 YFSETQ. With 6 bases removed from V and 8 bases from J, the gap between germline ends came to 15 bases. Here the CDR3 DNA reads TGCGCCAGCAACGGACTATCCGACCATGAGCAGTTCTTC. Its translation: CASNGLSDHEQFF.

The chain uses TRBV7-9 and TRBJ1-1, with D possibly matching TRBD1 (6 bases). This CDR3 spans 14 amino acids. Trimming shortened V by 5 bases and J by 0 bases, and 10 bases separated the two germline ends. The germline CDR1 and CDR2 sequences are SEHNR and FQNEAQ (reference sequence). The CDR3 here is CASSPGQMNTEAFF. CDR3 coding DNA: TGTGCCAGCAGCCCCGGACAGATGAACACTGAAGCTTTCTTT.

The chain couples TRBV4-2 to TRBJ2-7; no reliable D call. The germline gives CDR1 LGHNA, CDR2 YNFKEQ. This CDR3 is built from 16 residues. V gave up 0 bases and J gave up 0 bases, with 12 bases separating them. CDR3: CASSQDGPGSSYEQYF. The CDR3 bases are TGTGCCAGCAGCCAAGATGGTCCCGGTAGCTCCTACGAGCAGTACTTC.

The chain has TRBV30 and TRBJ2-2; D remains ambiguous. The CDR3 loop spans 11 amino acids. Germline values: CDR1 GTSNPN, CDR2 SVGIG (reference sequence). V lost 3 bases, J lost 5 bases, and 4 bases lay in between. The CDR3 nucleotides read TGTGCCTGGAGACGGACCGGGGAGCTGTTTTTT. This encodes CAWRRTGELFF.

The chain is built from TRBV7-9 and TRBJ1-2; 9 bases are shared with TRBD1. Germline CDR1 is SEHNR and CDR2 is FQNEAQ (reference sequence). The CDR3 covers 18 residues. After removal of 1 base from V and 5 bases from J, the junction contained 14 bases not matched to a gene. CDR3 region: CASSLEAVGTGFSYGYTF. The DNA of the CDR3 is TGTGCCAGCAGCTTAGAGGCGGTTGGGACAGGGTTTTCGTATGGCTACACCTTC.

This clone was observed a single time. The chain uses TRBV30 and TRBJ2-1, with D possibly being TRBD2 (5 bases). Germline CDR1 and CDR2: GTSNPN and SVGIG (reference sequence). V was cut by 4 bases and J by 5 bases, with 15 bases left in between. CDR3 length: 14 amino acids. Here the CDR3 DNA reads TGTGCCTGGAACCCGGGGTCCGGGAACAATGAGCAGTTCTTC. This translates into CAWNPGSGNNEQFF. The variable domain in full, with the rest retrieved from reference TRBV30 and TRBJ2-1, is SQTIHQWPATLVQPVGSPLSLECTVEGTSNPNLYWYRQAAGRGLQLLFYSVGIGQISSEVPQNLSASRPQDRQFILSSKKLLLSDSGFYLCAWNPGSGNNEQFFGPGTRLTVL.

This rearrangement joins TRBV6-5 to TRBJ2-5; D is perhaps TRBD1 (6 bases). The CDR3 contains 15 residues. V was shortened by 5 bases and J by 5 bases, with 18 bases between the two germline ends. Germline CDR1 reads MNHEY; CDR2 reads SVGAGI. CDR3 nucleotides: TGTGCCAGCAGTGCCGGGACATCCCTCCGGGAGACCCAGTACTTC. Its translation: CASSAGTSLRETQYF.

This clone was detected once. The CDR3 region is CASSLGDRIYNEQFF. In DNA, the CDR3 is TGTGCCAGCAGCTTGGGTGACAGGATTTACAATGAGCAGTTCTTC. The chain uses TRBV5-6 and TRBJ2-1, with a possible D match to TRBD1 (6 bases). This CDR3 has 15 amino acids. Looked up from germline, CDR1 is SGHDT and CDR2 is YYEEEE. Between the trimmed V and J ends, which lost 0 bases and 4 bases, there was a span of 11 bases. The whole variable domain, remainder taken from reference TRBV5-6 and TRBJ2-1, is DAGVTQSPTHLIKTRGQQVTLRCSPKSGHDTVSWYQQALGQGPQFIFQYYEEEERQRGNFPDRFSGHQFPNYSSELNVNALLLGDSALYLCASSLGDRIYNEQFFGPGTRLTVL.

The V call is TRBV6-1, the J call TRBJ1-5; D is undetermined. Germline assignment: CDR1 MNHNS and CDR2 SASEGT. Trimming pared 3 bases from V and 0 bases from J, leaving 9 bases between. The CDR3 has 15 amino acids. The CDR3 is CASSERVYSNQPQHF. CDR3 sequence (DNA): TGTGCCAGCAGTGAGCGGGTTTATAGCAATCAGCCCCAGCATTTT.